These 29 T cell receptor beta chains were sequenced from one sample in a study of T cell responses to AZD1222 COVID-19 vaccine. Only in-frame clones appear in the TCRdb table, and some are missing; sequencing was by immunoSEQ multiplex PCR. The profile covers some 66,000 clones, with roughly nine tenths appearing a single time and roughly 27% taken by the ten largest. Sequencing used peripheral blood, obtained 28 days after the second AZD1222 dose. Every receptor here comes from an adult who received the AZD1222 COVID-19 vaccine.

The chain combines TRBV7-3 with TRBJ1-1; maybe TRBD1 (6 bases). With 4 bases removed from V and 4 bases from J, the gap between germline ends came to 13 bases. This CDR3 has 14 amino acids. From germline, CDR1 is SGHTA and CDR2 FQGTGA. CDR3 in amino acids: CASSSTGSGTEAFF. Written as DNA, the CDR3 is TGTGCCAGCAGCTCCACAGGGAGCGGCACTGAAGCTTTCTTT.

The chain couples TRBV6-5 to TRBJ2-7; TRBD1 matches at 7 bases. Germline trimming cut 8 bases from V and 2 bases from J; bases unmatched to any gene: 12. This CDR3 has 15 residues. Germline V CDR1 and CDR2: MNHEY, SVGAGI. The CDR3 here is CASFTGTAATYEQYF. The DNA of the CDR3 is TGTGCCAGCTTTACCGGGACAGCGGCTACCTACGAGCAGTACTTC.

This clone was detected only once. The V call is TRBV5-6, the J call TRBJ2-1; the D is unclear. From germline, CDR1 is SGHDT and CDR2 YYEEEE. CDR3 length: 16 residues. V was trimmed by 3 bases and J by 0 bases, leaving 13 bases between them. CDR3 region: CASSSPSNPSYNEQFF. CDR3 bases: TGTGCCAGCAGCTCTCCTAGTAACCCCTCCTACAATGAGCAGTTCTTC.

V is TRBV5-4 and J is TRBJ2-1, with 10 bases matching TRBD1. V shed 0 bases, J shed 3 bases, and the junction held 3 bases outside the gene matches. Germline CDR1 reads SGHNT; CDR2 reads YYREEE (reference sequence). The CDR3 spans 16 residues. The CDR3 nucleotides read TGTGCCAGCAGCTTGGGCGGGACAGGGGTCTACAATGAGCAGTTCTTC. Its protein is CASSLGGTGVYNEQFF.

This chain joins TRBV18 and TRBJ2-7; 7 nucleotides line up with TRBD1. V was pared by 3 bases and J by 2 bases, with 4 bases of the junction left unmatched. Germline values: CDR1 KGHSH, CDR2 LQKENI. This CDR3 is built from 14 residues. The CDR3 nucleotides read TGTGCCAGCTCACCCCAGGGGGAGCCCTACGAGCAGTACTTC. This gives the protein CASSPQGEPYEQYF.

The genes are TRBV7-8 and TRBJ1-3; D possibly corresponds to TRBD1 (5 bases). Germline-derived CDR1 and CDR2 are SGHVS and FQNEAQ. This CDR3 is built from 15 residues. V shed 2 bases and J shed 4 bases, with 12 bases lying between them. In nucleotides, the CDR3 is TGTGCCAGCAGCTTATCCGCAGGGCCAGGAAACACCATATATTTT. Its protein product is CASSLSAGPGNTIYF.

The DNA of the CDR3 is TGTGCCAGCAGTCCTTCCCGACAGGGGCTTTTCTACGAGCAGTACTTC. Translated: CASSPSRQGLFYEQYF. The J gene is TRBJ2-7, the V gene TRBV6-6; 8 bases are a match to TRBD1. The CDR3 runs to 16 residues. Per germline, CDR1 MNHNY and CDR2 SVGAGI (reference sequence). The trim removed 5 bases at V and 3 bases at J, leaving 12 bases unmatched.

This chain links TRBV27 with TRBJ2-6, with TRBD2 as a possible D gene (5 bases). From germline, CDR1 is MNHEY and CDR2 SMNVEV (reference sequence). The CDR3 extends over 17 amino acids. Trimming stripped 3 bases from V and 4 bases from J, with 16 bases between. Written as DNA, the CDR3 is TGTGCCAGCAGTTTTGTATCCGGGGTGGGAGGGGCCAACGTCCTGACTTTC. Residues: CASSFVSGVGGANVLTF.

V gene TRBV6-5 combines with J gene TRBJ1-4, with 9 positions matching TRBD1. The CDR3 sequence is 15 residues long. Germline CDR1 reads MNHEY; CDR2 reads SVGAGI. After removal of 1 base from V and 4 bases from J, the junction contained 1 base not matched to a gene. CDR3 loop: CASSYLTGGNEKLFF. The CDR3 nucleotides are TGTGCCAGCAGTTACTTGACAGGGGGTAATGAAAAACTGTTTTTT.

The chain has TRBV4-3 and TRBJ2-3, with 13 positions matching TRBD2. The J segment lost 6 bases and the V segment lost 0 bases, leaving 6 bases of the junction unmatched. CDR1 is LGHNA and CDR2 is YSLEER in the germline V gene. The CDR3 totals 17 residues. CDR3: CASSQDPGLAGSDTQYF. The DNA for the CDR3 is TGCGCCAGCAGCCAAGATCCGGGACTAGCGGGATCTGATACGCAGTATTTT.

The chain combines TRBV14 with TRBJ1-3; D gene uncertain. CDR1 is SGHDN, CDR2 FVKESK, per germline. The CDR3 extends over 17 amino acids. Trimming shortened V by 0 bases and J by 4 bases, and 16 bases separated the two germline ends. The CDR3 loop reads CASSQDPPGLLGNTIYF. The CDR3 DNA follows: TGTGCCAGCAGCCAAGATCCCCCAGGTCTCCTCGGAAACACCATATATTTT.

This chain joins TRBV9 and TRBJ2-3; 12 bases fit TRBD2. CDR3 length equals 16 residues. V lost 6 bases and J lost 3; bases outside the gene matches: 8. Germline CDR1 and CDR2: SGDLS and YYNGEE. CDR3 DNA: TGTGCCAGCACCCTCCGTGGGACTAGCGGGACAGATACGCAGTATTTT. It specifies CASTLRGTSGTDTQYF.

The chain recombines TRBV2 with TRBJ1-2, with a possible D match to TRBD1 (6 bases). Trimming pared 11 bases from V and 4 bases from J, leaving 20 bases between. Germline V gives CDR1 SNHLY, CDR2 FYNNEI. This CDR3 region has 14 residues. Here the CDR3 reads CARSSGGIRYGYTF. The CDR3 DNA reads as TGTGCCCGCTCGTCGGGGGGCATTCGCTATGGCTACACCTTC.

The chain is built from TRBV28 and TRBJ2-7; no clear D gene. The CDR3 is made up of 13 amino acids. Germline V gives CDR1 MDHEN, CDR2 SYDVKM. V lost 2 bases to trimming and J lost 5 bases, with 10 bases between them. DNA of the CDR3: TGTGCCAGCAGTTTAGAGGTCCGCCACGAGCAGTACTTC. Protein: CASSLEVRHEQYF.

The chain carries TRBV7-2 and TRBJ2-7; the D gene is possibly TRBD1 (6 bases). Germline CDR1 SGHTA, CDR2 FQGNSA. The CDR3 is 14 residues long. V lost 5 bases to trimming and J lost 1 base, with 12 bases between them. CDR3 bases: TGTGCCAGCAGCCCTGGGGGCAGTTCCTACGAGCAGTACTTC. Translation gives CASSPGGSSYEQYF. Full variable domain (outside the CDR3, taken from reference TRBV7-2 and TRBJ2-7): GAGVSQSPSNKVTEKGKDVELRCDPISGHTALYWYRQSLGQGLEFLIYFQGNSAPDKSGLPSDRFSAERTGGSVSTLTIQRTQQEDSAVYLCASSPGGSSYEQYFGPGTRLTVT.

The genes are TRBV5-4 and TRBJ2-7, with D maybe TRBD2 (6 bases). Trimming shortened V by 1 base and J by 9 bases, and 17 bases separated the two germline ends. Per the germline V gene, CDR1 is SGHNT and CDR2 is YYREEE (reference sequence). The CDR3 is 14 residues long. This CDR3 is CASSLTREQSRQYF. In DNA, the CDR3 is TGTGCCAGCAGCTTGACCCGGGAGCAAAGCAGGCAGTACTTC.

The V gene is TRBV7-2, the J gene TRBJ2-7, with TRBD2 identical over 8 bases. The CDR3 length is 13 residues. The V gene end was trimmed by 5 bases and the J gene end by 4 bases; junction bases not matched to a gene: 4. CDR1 is SGHTA and CDR2 is FQGNSA in the germline V gene. The chain's CDR3 is CASSPGTSYEQYF. DNA for the CDR3: TGTGCCAGCAGCCCAGGGACTAGTTACGAGCAGTACTTC.

V and J are TRBV7-9 and TRBJ1-2; D unclear. CDR3 length: 14 amino acids. V gave up 1 base and J gave up 4 bases, with 10 bases separating them. Looked up from germline, CDR1 is SEHNR and CDR2 is FQNEAQ (reference sequence). This CDR3 is CASSLGRDPYGYTF. Here the CDR3 DNA reads TGTGCCAGCAGCTTAGGTCGGGATCCCTATGGCTACACCTTC.

The genes are TRBV3-1 (or the pseudogene TRBV3-2) and TRBJ2-7; 10 bases fit TRBD2. The CDR3 covers 16 residues. V trimming: 1 base; J trimming: 4 bases; junction bases outside the gene matches: 7. Germline-derived CDR1 and CDR2 are LGHDT and YNNKEL (reference sequence). CDR3 DNA: TGTGCCAGCAGCCAAGGAACTAGCGGGACCGGGTACGAGCAGTACTTC. This translates into CASSQGTSGTGYEQYF.

This sequence joins TRBV6-1 and TRBJ2-7, with D tentatively TRBD2 (5 bases). V lost 1 base to trimming and J lost 3 bases, with 13 bases between them. Germline-derived CDR1 and CDR2 are MNHNS and SASEGT. This CDR3 has 15 residues. CDR3 sequence: CASSEGAENLYEQYF. In DNA, the CDR3 is TGTGCCAGCAGTGAAGGAGCGGAGAACCTCTACGAGCAGTACTTC.

Only one count was recorded for this clone. The chain carries TRBV11-2 and TRBJ1-4; D call uncertain. The CDR3 consists of 15 residues. Trimming cost V 2 bases and J 8 bases, with 15 bases left between them. Germline-derived CDR1 and CDR2 are SGHAT and FQNNGV. The CDR3, as DNA: TGTGCCAGCAGCTTATCGGACTGGGAGTGGGAAAAACTGTTTTTT. It yields the protein CASSLSDWEWEKLFF. Full variable domain (remainder filled in from reference TRBV11-2 and TRBJ1-4): EAGVAQSPRYKIIEKRQSVAFWCNPISGHATLYWYQQILGQGPKLLIQFQNNGVVDDSQLPKDRFSAERLKGVDSTLKIQPAKLEDSAVYLCASSLSDWEWEKLFFGSGTQLSVL.

The CDR3 spells CASSFDGEQFF. CDR3 in DNA: TGTGCCAGCAGTTTTGACGGTGAGCAGTTCTTC. V gene TRBV7-9 combines with J gene TRBJ2-1; D is undetermined. Trimming shortened V by 6 bases and J by 9 bases, and 9 bases separated the two germline ends. The CDR3 covers 11 residues. Germline-derived CDR1 and CDR2 are SEHNR and FQNEAQ (reference sequence). The whole variable domain, remainder taken from reference TRBV7-9 and TRBJ2-1, is DTGVSQNPRHKITKRGQNVTFRCDPISEHNRLYWYRQTLGQGPEFLTYFQNEAQLEKSRLLSDRFSAERPKGSFSTLEIQRTEQGDSAMYLCASSFDGEQFFGPGTRLTVL.

The chain has TRBV6-5 and TRBJ2-7; 8 bases are shared with TRBD1. J was trimmed by 7 bases and V by 7 bases; bases with no gene match: 9. CDR1 is MNHEY and CDR2 is SVGAGI in the germline V gene. The CDR3 has 13 amino acids. The CDR3 coding sequence is TGTGCCAGCACCTCGGAACAGGGGGATGAGCAGTACTTC. Its translation: CASTSEQGDEQYF.

About this clone: The same CDR3 also results from other DNA sequences found in this sample. The chain combines TRBV7-9 with TRBJ2-7, with TRBD2 identical over 12 bases. V lost 1 base to trimming and J lost 7 bases; unmatched junction nucleotides: 2. Germline V gene lookup returns CDR1 SEHNR and CDR2 FQNEAQ (reference sequence). The length of the CDR3 is 14 residues. CDR3 protein: CASSLGGLAGEQYF. The CDR3 region has the DNA TGTGCCAGCAGCTTAGGGGGACTAGCGGGTGAGCAGTACTTC.

This clone was picked up one time. This rearrangement joins TRBV5-4 to TRBJ2-5, with D possibly being TRBD1 (6 bases). The CDR3 has 15 residues. The germline V gene has CDR1 SGHNT and CDR2 YYREEE (reference sequence). Trimming removed 4 bases at V and 5 bases at J, with 18 bases between. Here the CDR3 reads CASSPPQGFGETQYF. CDR3 sequence (DNA): TGTGCCAGCAGCCCACCGCAGGGGTTTGGGGAGACCCAGTACTTC.

Concerning this clone itself: The sample contains more than one DNA sequence encoding this CDR3. The rearrangement links TRBV5-4 to TRBJ1-4; TRBD1 is a possible D gene (5 bases). The CDR3 extends over 15 amino acids. Germline values: CDR1 SGHNT, CDR2 YYREEE (reference sequence). Trimming left V 0 bases short and J 2 bases short, with 8 bases between. In DNA, the CDR3 is TGTGCCAGCAGCTTGGCGGGGGGGACTAATGAAAAACTGTTTTTT. Translation: CASSLAGGTNEKLFF.

In this sample, this clone turned up once. The chain combines TRBV5-4 with TRBJ1-3; D is possibly TRBD1 (5 bases). CDR1 SGHNT and CDR2 YYREEE come from the germline V gene (reference sequence). Deletions cut 4 bases from V and 0 bases from J, with 11 bases between. The CDR3 sequence is 15 residues long. CDR3 loop: CASSRDSPSGNTIYF. For the CDR3, the DNA is TGTGCCAGCAGCCGAGACAGTCCCTCTGGAAACACCATATATTTT. The full variable domain, with the rest looked up from reference TRBV5-4 and TRBJ1-3, is ETGVTQSPTHLIKTRGQQVTLRCSSQSGHNTVSWYQQALGQGPQFIFQYYREEENGRGNFPPRFSGLQFPNYSSELNVNALELDDSALYLCASSRDSPSGNTIYFGEGSWLTVV.

CDR3: CASSLEPRANTGELFF. CDR3 DNA sequence: TGTGCCAGCAGCTTAGAGCCTAGGGCGAACACCGGGGAGCTGTTTTTT. This chain uses TRBV7-2 with TRBJ2-2, with unresolved D. The CDR3 consists of 16 residues. V gave up 1 base and J gave up 0 bases, with 9 bases separating them. Germline V gene sequence: CDR1 SGHTA, CDR2 FQGNSA.

The chain links TRBV5-1 to TRBJ2-3, with D perhaps matching TRBD2 (6 bases). This CDR3 is 17 amino acids long. Germline CDR1 SGHRS, CDR2 YFSETQ. V was trimmed by 0 bases and J by 0 bases, leaving 14 bases between them. The CDR3 reads CASSLGPSDPSTDTQYF. DNA of the CDR3: TGCGCCAGCAGCTTGGGGCCTAGCGACCCTAGCACAGATACGCAGTATTTT.